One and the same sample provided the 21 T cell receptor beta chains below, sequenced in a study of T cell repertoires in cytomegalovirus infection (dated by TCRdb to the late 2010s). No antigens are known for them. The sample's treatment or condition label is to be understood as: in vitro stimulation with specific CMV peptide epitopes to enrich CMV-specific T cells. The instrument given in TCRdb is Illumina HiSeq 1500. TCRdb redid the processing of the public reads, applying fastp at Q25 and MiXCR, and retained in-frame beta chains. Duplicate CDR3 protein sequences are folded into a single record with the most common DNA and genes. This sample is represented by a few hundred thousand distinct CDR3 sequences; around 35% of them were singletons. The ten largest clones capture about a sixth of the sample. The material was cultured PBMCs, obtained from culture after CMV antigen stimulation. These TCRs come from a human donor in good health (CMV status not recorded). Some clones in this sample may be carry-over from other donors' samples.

As DNA, the CDR3 is TGTGCCATCAGTGGGCTGAATGAGCAGTTCTTC. Its protein product is CAISGLNEQFF. The genes are TRBV10-3 and TRBJ2-1; D gene unclear. Trimming removed 4 bases at V and 7 bases at J, with 5 bases between. The CDR3 consists of 11 residues. Germline lookup yields CDR1 ENHRY and CDR2 SYGVKD.

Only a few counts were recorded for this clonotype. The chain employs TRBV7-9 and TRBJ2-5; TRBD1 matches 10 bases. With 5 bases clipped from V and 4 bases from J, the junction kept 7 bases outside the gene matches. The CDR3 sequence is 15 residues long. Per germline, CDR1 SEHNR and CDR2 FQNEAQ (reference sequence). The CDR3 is CASSTRQGAGETQYF. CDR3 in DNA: TGTGCCAGCAGCACCAGACAGGGGGCCGGAGAGACCCAGTACTTC.

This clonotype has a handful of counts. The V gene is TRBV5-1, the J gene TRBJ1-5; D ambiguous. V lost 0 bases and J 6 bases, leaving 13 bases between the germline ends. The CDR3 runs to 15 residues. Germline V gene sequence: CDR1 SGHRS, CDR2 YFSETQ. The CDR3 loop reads CASSLGGIWGQPQHF. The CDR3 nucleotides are TGCGCCAGCAGCTTGGGAGGTATTTGGGGTCAGCCCCAGCATTTT.

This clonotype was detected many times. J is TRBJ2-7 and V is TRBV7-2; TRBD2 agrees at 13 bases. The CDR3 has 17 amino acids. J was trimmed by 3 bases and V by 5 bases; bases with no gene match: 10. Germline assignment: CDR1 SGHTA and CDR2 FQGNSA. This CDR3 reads CASSTTSGRSFRYEQYF. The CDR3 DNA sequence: TGTGCCAGCAGCACGACTAGCGGGAGGTCCTTCCGCTACGAGCAGTACTTC.

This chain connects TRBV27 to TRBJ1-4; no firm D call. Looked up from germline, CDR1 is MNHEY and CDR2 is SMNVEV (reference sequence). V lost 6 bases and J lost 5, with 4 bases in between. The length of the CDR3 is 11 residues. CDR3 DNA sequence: TGTGCCAGCAGGGGAAATGAAAAACTGTTTTTT. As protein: CASRGNEKLFF.

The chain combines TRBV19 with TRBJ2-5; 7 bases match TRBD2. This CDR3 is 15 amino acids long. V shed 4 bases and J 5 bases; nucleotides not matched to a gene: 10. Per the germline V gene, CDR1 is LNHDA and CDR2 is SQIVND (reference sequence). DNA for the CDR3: TGTGCCAGTAGTACCGGGGGGTCGGGGTCGGAGACCCAGTACTTC. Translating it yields CASSTGGSGSETQYF.

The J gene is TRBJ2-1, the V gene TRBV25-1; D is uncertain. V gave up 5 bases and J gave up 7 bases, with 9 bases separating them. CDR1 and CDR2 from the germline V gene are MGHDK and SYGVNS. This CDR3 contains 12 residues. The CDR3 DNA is TGTGCCAGCAGTCCTGGGGTAAATGAGCAGTTCTTC. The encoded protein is CASSPGVNEQFF.

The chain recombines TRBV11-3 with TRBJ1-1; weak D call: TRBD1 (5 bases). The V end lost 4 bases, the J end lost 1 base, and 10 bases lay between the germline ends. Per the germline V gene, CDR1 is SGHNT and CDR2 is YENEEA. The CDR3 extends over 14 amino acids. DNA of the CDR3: TGTGCCAGCAGCTGGGCAGGGCGGAACACTGAAGCTTTCTTT. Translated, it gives CASSWAGRNTEAFF. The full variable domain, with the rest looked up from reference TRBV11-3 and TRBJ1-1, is EAGVVQSPRYKIIEKKQPVAFWCNPISGHNTLYWYLQNLGQGPELLIRYENEEAVDDSQLPKDRFSAERLKGVDSTLKIQPAELGDSAVYLCASSWAGRNTEAFFGQGTRLTVV.

The CDR3 protein is CASSLAGIGVNEQFF. CDR3 nucleotide sequence: TGTGCCAGCAGCTTAGCAGGAATAGGGGTGAATGAGCAGTTCTTC. The chain carries TRBV7-8 and TRBJ2-1; D may be TRBD1 (5 bases). The V and J ends lost 0 bases and 7 bases respectively, with 13 bases between them. The CDR3 is 15 residues long. Per the germline V gene, CDR1 is SGHVS and CDR2 is FQNEAQ.

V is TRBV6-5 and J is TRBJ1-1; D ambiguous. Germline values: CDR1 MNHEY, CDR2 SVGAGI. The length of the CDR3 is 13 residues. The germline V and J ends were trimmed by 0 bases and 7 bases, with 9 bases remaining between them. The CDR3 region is CASSYSIQFEAFF. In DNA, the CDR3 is TGTGCCAGCAGTTACTCGATCCAATTTGAAGCTTTCTTT.

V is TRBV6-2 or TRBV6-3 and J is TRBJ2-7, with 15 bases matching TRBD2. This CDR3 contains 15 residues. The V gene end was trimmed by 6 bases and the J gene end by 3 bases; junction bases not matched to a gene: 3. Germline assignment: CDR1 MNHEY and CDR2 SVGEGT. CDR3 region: CASRGLAGGVYEQYF. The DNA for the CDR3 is TGTGCCAGCAGAGGACTAGCGGGAGGGGTCTACGAGCAGTACTTC.

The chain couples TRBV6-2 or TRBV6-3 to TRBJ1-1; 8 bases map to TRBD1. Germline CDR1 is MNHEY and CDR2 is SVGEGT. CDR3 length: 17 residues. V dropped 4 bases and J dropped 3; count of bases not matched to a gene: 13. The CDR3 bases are TGTGCCAGCAGTTCCTCCCCGTGGACAGGGAGGGACACTGAAGCTTTCTTT. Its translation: CASSSSPWTGRDTEAFF.

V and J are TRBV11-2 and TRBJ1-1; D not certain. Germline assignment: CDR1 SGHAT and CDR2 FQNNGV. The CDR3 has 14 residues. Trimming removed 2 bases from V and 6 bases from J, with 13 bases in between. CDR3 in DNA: TGTGCCAGCAGCTTAATCAAGGGAAAGGCTGAAGCTTTCTTT. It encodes CASSLIKGKAEAFF.

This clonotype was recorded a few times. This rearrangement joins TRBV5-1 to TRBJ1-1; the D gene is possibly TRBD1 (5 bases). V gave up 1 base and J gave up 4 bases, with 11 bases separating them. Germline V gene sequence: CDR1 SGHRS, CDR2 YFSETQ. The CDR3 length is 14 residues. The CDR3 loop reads CASSLTGRITEAFF. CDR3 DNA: TGCGCCAGCAGCTTGACGGGACGGATCACTGAAGCTTTCTTT.

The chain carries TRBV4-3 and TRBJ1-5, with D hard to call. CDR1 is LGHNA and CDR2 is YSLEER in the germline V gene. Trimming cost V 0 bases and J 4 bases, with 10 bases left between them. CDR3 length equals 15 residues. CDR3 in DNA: TGCGCCAGCAGCCAAGATCTCGCCGCTAATCAGCCCCAGCATTTT. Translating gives CASSQDLAANQPQHF.

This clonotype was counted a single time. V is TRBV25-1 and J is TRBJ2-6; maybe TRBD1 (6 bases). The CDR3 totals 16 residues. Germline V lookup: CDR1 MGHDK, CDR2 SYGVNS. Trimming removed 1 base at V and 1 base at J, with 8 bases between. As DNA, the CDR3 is TGTGCCAGCAGTGAATCAGGGGATTCTGGGGCCAACGTCCTGACTTTC. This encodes CASSESGDSGANVLTF.

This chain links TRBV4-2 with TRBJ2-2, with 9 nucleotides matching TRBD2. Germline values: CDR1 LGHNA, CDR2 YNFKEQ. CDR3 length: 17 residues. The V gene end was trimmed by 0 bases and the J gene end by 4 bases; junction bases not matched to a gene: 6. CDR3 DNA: TGTGCCAGCAGCCAAGAACAGCGACTAGCGGTCACCGGGGAGCTGTTTTTT. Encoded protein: CASSQEQRLAVTGELFF.

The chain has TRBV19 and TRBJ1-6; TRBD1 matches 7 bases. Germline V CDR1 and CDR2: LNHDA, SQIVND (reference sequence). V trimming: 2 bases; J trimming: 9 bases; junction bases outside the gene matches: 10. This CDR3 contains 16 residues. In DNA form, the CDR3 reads TGTGCCAGTAGTATATGGAGGGACAGCACTGCTTCACCCCTCCACTTT. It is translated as CASSIWRDSTASPLHF.

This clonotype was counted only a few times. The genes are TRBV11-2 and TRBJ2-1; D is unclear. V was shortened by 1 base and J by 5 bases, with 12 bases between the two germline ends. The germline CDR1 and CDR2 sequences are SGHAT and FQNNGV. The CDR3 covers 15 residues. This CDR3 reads CASSLVGTANNEQFF. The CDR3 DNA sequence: TGTGCCAGCAGCTTAGTCGGTACAGCGAACAATGAGCAGTTCTTC.

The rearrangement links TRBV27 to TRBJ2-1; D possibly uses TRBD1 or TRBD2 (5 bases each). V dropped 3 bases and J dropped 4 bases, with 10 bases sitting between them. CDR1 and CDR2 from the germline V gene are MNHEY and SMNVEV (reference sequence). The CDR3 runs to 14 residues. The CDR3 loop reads CASSFRGQYNEQFF. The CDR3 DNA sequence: TGTGCCAGCAGTTTCCGGGGCCAGTACAATGAGCAGTTCTTC.

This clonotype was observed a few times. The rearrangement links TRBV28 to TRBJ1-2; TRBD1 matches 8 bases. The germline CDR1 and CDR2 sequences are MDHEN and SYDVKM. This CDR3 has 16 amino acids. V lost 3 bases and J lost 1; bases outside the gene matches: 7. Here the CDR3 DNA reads TGTGCCAGCAGTTTCATCGGGACAGGTTTTAACTATGGCTACACCTTC. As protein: CASSFIGTGFNYGYTF.